The 26 T cell receptor beta chains given below trace back to one sample, sequenced in a study of T-cell memory formation after mild COVID-19. Each CDR3 protein is one row after TCRdb ran MiXCR on the 5' RACE reads. The sample lists about 180,000 distinct CDR3 sequences, about 18% occurring once. The sequencing input was PBMCs or a T cell subset sorted from them (not recorded which). The source is a man between 18 and 35 years old who had mild COVID-19 (a few samples of this study predate the infection). Cell type and time point are not known.

Regarding this clonotype: A junction end diverges from the germline sequence, so it may reflect a read error. V usage is TRBV5-1 and J usage is TRBJ2-4, with D perhaps TRBD1 (6 bases). Germline CDR1 reads SGHRS; CDR2 reads YFSETQ. CDR3 length: 14 amino acids. Here the CDR3 reads CASSLAGAGNIRYF. DNA for the CDR3: TGCGCCAGCAGCTTGGCAGGGGCTGGAAACATTCGGTACTTC.

This clonotype appeared a few times. CDR3 nucleotide sequence: TGTGCCAGCAGGACAGGGGGAGACTATGGCTACACCTTC. Translated, it gives CASRTGGDYGYTF. This chain links TRBV7-9 with TRBJ1-2, with 9 bases identical to TRBD1. The V gene end was trimmed by 6 bases and the J gene end by 3 bases; junction bases not matched to a gene: 2. Per the germline V gene, CDR1 is SEHNR and CDR2 is FQNEAQ (reference sequence). The CDR3 length is 13 residues. Based on the CDR3 plus reference TRBV7-9 and TRBJ1-2, the full variable domain is DTGVSQNPRHKITKRGQNVTFRCDPISEHNRLYWYRQTLGQGPEFLTYFQNEAQLEKSRLLSDRFSAERPKGSFSTLEIQRTEQGDSAMYLCASRTGGDYGYTFGSGTRLTVV.

This rearrangement joins TRBV12-3 or TRBV12-4 to TRBJ1-1, with D uncertain. V gave up 1 base and J gave up 1 base, with 10 bases separating them. This CDR3 comprises 15 residues. In DNA, the CDR3 is TGTGCCAGCAGTTTAGGTATTTGGGAGAACACTGAAGCTTTCTTT. Amino acid sequence: CASSLGIWENTEAFF.

This clonotype has more than one count but fewer than ten. The V gene is TRBV29-1, the J gene TRBJ1-4, with no clear D. Germline-derived CDR1 and CDR2 are SQVTM and ANQGSEA. The V and J ends lost 6 bases and 0 bases respectively, with 8 bases between them. This CDR3 comprises 13 residues. The CDR3 region has the DNA TGCAGCGTCGTAAAAGCAACTAATGAAAAACTGTTTTTT. Protein: CSVVKATNEKLFF. Full variable domain (outside the CDR3, taken from reference TRBV29-1 and TRBJ1-4): SAVISQKPSRDICQRGTSLTIQCQVDSQVTMMFWYRQQPGQSLTLIATANQGSEATYESGFVIDKFPISRPNLTFSTLTVSNMSPEDSSIYLCSVVKATNEKLFFGSGTQLSVL.

In this sample, this clonotype turned up a few times. V and J are TRBV6-5 and TRBJ2-5; D unresolved. In germline, CDR1 is MNHEY, CDR2 SVGAGI. The CDR3 covers 14 residues. Trimming left V 5 bases short and J 5 bases short, with 15 bases between. CDR3 nucleotide sequence: TGTGCCAGCAGTCCCACCCGTACACTGGAGACCCAGTACTTC. Its protein product is CASSPTRTLETQYF.

This chain connects TRBV25-1 to TRBJ2-3, with D tentatively TRBD2 (5 bases). The germline V and J ends were trimmed by 4 bases and 3 bases, with 8 bases remaining between them. CDR1 and CDR2 from the germline V gene are MGHDK and SYGVNS. CDR3 length: 13 amino acids. In DNA form, the CDR3 reads TGTGCCAGCAGTGCAACGGGGACAGATACGCAGTATTTT. Translated: CASSATGTDTQYF. Supplemented by reference TRBV25-1 and TRBJ2-3, the full variable domain reads EADIYQTPRYLVIGTGKKITLECSQTMGHDKMYWYQQDPGMELHLIHYSYGVNSTEKGDLSSESTVSRIRTEHFPLTLESARPSHTSQYLCASSATGTDTQYFGPGTRLTVL.

There are a few counts of this clonotype. This chain connects TRBV11-1 to TRBJ2-7; 8 nucleotides match TRBD1. The CDR3 contains 14 residues. Germline-derived CDR1 and CDR2 are SGHAT and FQDESV (reference sequence). The V segment lost 5 bases and the J segment 5 bases; nucleotides outside the gene matches: 8. CDR3 in amino acids: CASSPRTGTDEQYF. The CDR3, as DNA: TGTGCCAGCAGCCCCCGGACAGGGACGGACGAGCAGTACTTC. The variable domain in full, with the rest retrieved from reference TRBV11-1 and TRBJ2-7, is EAEVAQSPRYKITEKSQAVAFWCDPISGHATLYWYRQILGQGPELLVQFQDESVVDDSQLPKDRFSAERLKGVDSTLKIQPAELGDSAMYLCASSPRTGTDEQYFGPGTRLTVT.

This clonotype was recorded many times. The gene calls are TRBV3-1 and TRBJ1-5; D ambiguous. V lost 0 bases and J lost 3, with 9 bases in between. The germline V gene has CDR1 LGHDT and CDR2 YNNKEL (reference sequence). This CDR3 contains 15 residues. The DNA for the CDR3 is TGTGCCAGCAGCCAAGATACGGGGTCCAATCAGCCCCAGCATTTT. Residues: CASSQDTGSNQPQHF.

This clonotype turned up a few times. The J gene is TRBJ2-2, the V gene TRBV12-3 or TRBV12-4; D not certain. Trimming cost V 2 bases and J 7 bases, with 8 bases left between them. CDR3 length: 13 amino acids. Here the CDR3 DNA reads TGTGCCAGCAGTTTACGCAACCGCGGGGAGCTGTTTTTT. Translation: CASSLRNRGELFF.

Remarks on this clonotype: At one end, the junction sequence differs from germline, possibly due to a read error. The V gene is TRBV28, the J gene TRBJ1-4; TRBD1 might be the D (6 bases). CDR1 is MDHEN, CDR2 SYDVKM, per germline. The CDR3 contains 14 residues. The DNA of the CDR3 is TGTGCCAGCAGCTGGGGGGCAACCAATGAAAAACTGTTTTTT. It specifies CASSWGATNEKLFF.

This clonotype was observed a few times. The chain recombines TRBV14 with TRBJ2-3; D call uncertain. V was pared by 0 bases and J by 10 bases, with 11 bases between. The CDR3 runs 13 residues. Germline V gene data show CDR1 as SGHDN and CDR2 as FVKESK. CDR3 DNA sequence: TGTGCCAGCAGCCAAGAAAGAGGCTTGGCGCAGTATTTT. Its protein product is CASSQERGLAQYF. Using reference TRBV14 and TRBJ2-3 for the parts outside the CDR3, the full variable domain is EAGVTQFPSHSVIEKGQTVTLRCDPISGHDNLYWYRRVMGKEIKFLLHFVKESKQDESGMPNNRFLAERTGGTYSTLKVQPAELEDSGVYFCASSQERGLAQYFGPGTRLTVL.

This clonotype turned up a few times. The chain couples TRBV12-3 or TRBV12-4 to TRBJ2-3; no clear D. The V gene lost 6 bases and the J gene lost 2 bases, with 12 bases spanning the gap. There are 14 residues in the CDR3. CDR3 sequence (DNA): TGTGCCAGCAGGAAAGGGCACTTCACAGATACGCAGTATTTT. The encoded protein is CASRKGHFTDTQYF.

The chain combines TRBV20-1 with TRBJ1-1; no clear D. The CDR3 spans 14 residues. The V gene's germline CDR1 is DFQATT and CDR2 SNEGSKA (reference sequence). Trimming stripped 3 bases from V and 0 bases from J, with 11 bases between. CDR3 nucleotide sequence: TGCAGTGCTAGGAGAGGCAGTTTGAACACTGAAGCTTTCTTT. It yields the protein CSARRGSLNTEAFF.

This clonotype has just a few counts. The chain recombines TRBV7-3 with TRBJ2-3; 10 bases line up with TRBD2. The CDR3 loop spans 15 amino acids. V gave up 5 bases and J gave up 2 bases; unmatched junction bases: 4. Germline V CDR1 and CDR2: SGHTA, FQGTGA. CDR3 sequence (DNA): TGTGCCAGCAGCCCTAGCGGGGGCATCACAGATACGCAGTATTTT. It specifies CASSPSGGITDTQYF.

Details on this clonotype: A much larger clone differs by one base, so this may be a read error. CDR3 sequence reads: CASSFRGTGELFF. The CDR3 DNA sequence: TGTGCCAGCAGCTTCAGGGGCACCGGGGAGCTGTTTTTT. The rearrangement uses TRBV11-2 and TRBJ2-2; D may be TRBD1 (6 bases). From germline, CDR1 is SGHAT and CDR2 FQNNGV. Between the trimmed V and J ends, which lost 3 bases and 4 bases, there was a span of 6 bases. The CDR3 has 13 residues.

This clonotype was seen only a few times. The chain combines TRBV6-5 with TRBJ1-1; 7 nucleotides align to TRBD1. The germline V gene has CDR1 MNHEY and CDR2 SVGAGI. CDR3 size: 14 residues. Trimming at V came to 6 bases and at J to 1 base, leaving 5 bases not matched to a gene. Written as DNA, the CDR3 is TGTGCCAGCAGGTCCGGGACAGCGAACACTGAAGCTTTCTTT. Protein product: CASRSGTANTEAFF.

The chain employs TRBV7-2 and TRBJ2-2; D unresolved. CDR1 is SGHTA and CDR2 is FQGNSA in the germline V gene. CDR3 length equals 14 residues. Trimming stripped 6 bases from V and 3 bases from J, with 11 bases between. The CDR3 here is CASRRDRDTGELFF. As DNA, the CDR3 is TGTGCCAGCAGAAGAGATAGGGACACCGGGGAGCTGTTTTTT.

The rearrangement uses TRBV10-3 and TRBJ2-5; the match to TRBD2 covers 9 bases. The V gene end was trimmed by 10 bases and the J gene end by 6 bases; junction bases not matched to a gene: 15. This CDR3 contains 15 residues. Per the germline V gene, CDR1 is ENHRY and CDR2 is SYGVKD. The CDR3 is CATLNWLAGSQTQYF. The DNA for the CDR3 is TGTGCCACCTTGAATTGGCTAGCGGGGTCTCAGACCCAGTACTTC.

This clonotype came up a few times. V usage is TRBV6-6 and J usage is TRBJ1-2; a weak D match, TRBD1 (5 bases). Germline V gives CDR1 MNHNY, CDR2 SVGAGI (reference sequence). The CDR3 is made up of 16 amino acids. With 2 bases removed from V and 5 bases from J, the gap between germline ends came to 18 bases. The CDR3 bases are TGTGCCAGCAGTTACGGCAGGGCGAAGGCCGGGTATGGCTACACCTTC. Protein product: CASSYGRAKAGYGYTF.

In this sample, this clonotype turned up many times. The CDR3 region is CASSLVPSAEAFF. The CDR3 nucleotides read TGTGCCAGCAGCTTAGTCCCCTCCGCTGAAGCTTTCTTT. The chain joins TRBV7-3 to TRBJ1-1, with no clear D. V gave up 2 bases and J gave up 6 bases, with 10 bases separating them. Germline V lookup: CDR1 SGHTA, CDR2 FQGTGA. The length of the CDR3 is 13 residues.

V and J are TRBV5-1 and TRBJ1-4, with D possibly TRBD1 on 6 matching bases. CDR3 length: 15 amino acids. The germline gives CDR1 SGHRS, CDR2 YFSETQ. Deletions cut 4 bases from V and 3 bases from J, with 13 bases between. Here the CDR3 DNA reads TGCGCCAGCAGCCCAATCGGACAGCCTAATGAAAAACTGTTTTTT. As protein: CASSPIGQPNEKLFF.

Only a few counts were recorded for this clonotype. The CDR3 protein is CASSYVRGGTDTQYF. The DNA of the CDR3 is TGTGCCAGCAGTTATGTCAGGGGAGGCACAGATACGCAGTATTTT. This rearrangement joins TRBV6-2 or TRBV6-3 to TRBJ2-3, with D possibly being TRBD1 (6 bases). The CDR3 contains 15 residues. Trimming shortened V by 3 bases and J by 1 base, and 11 bases separated the two germline ends. Germline assignment: CDR1 MNHEY and CDR2 SVGEGT.

This clonotype was seen many times. The chain combines TRBV7-9 with TRBJ1-6; D may be TRBD1 (5 bases). Germline assignment: CDR1 SEHNR and CDR2 FQNEAQ (reference sequence). V was clipped by 1 base and J by 5 bases, with 9 bases between them. This CDR3 spans 15 amino acids. DNA of the CDR3: TGTGCCAGCAGCTTAGAGGGCAGGGATAATTCACCCCTCCACTTT. Protein: CASSLEGRDNSPLHF.

The chain uses TRBV7-2 and TRBJ2-3, with a possible D match to TRBD1 (5 bases). V was clipped by 6 bases and J by 4 bases, with 17 bases between them. Germline loops: CDR1 SGHTA, CDR2 FQGNSA. The CDR3 contains 15 residues. This CDR3 is CASRQFPSGSDTQYF. CDR3 nucleotides: TGTGCCAGCAGACAATTCCCTTCAGGGTCAGATACGCAGTATTTT. The full variable domain, rest sourced from reference TRBV7-2 and TRBJ2-3, is GAGVSQSPSNKVTEKGKDVELRCDPISGHTALYWYRQSLGQGLEFLIYFQGNSAPDKSGLPSDRFSAERTGGSVSTLTIQRTQQEDSAVYLCASRQFPSGSDTQYFGPGTRLTVL.

The rearrangement links TRBV29-1 to TRBJ2-7, with 8 bases aligning to TRBD1. Germline CDR1 SQVTM, CDR2 ANQGSEA. The J segment lost 0 bases and the V segment lost 3 bases, leaving 7 bases of the junction unmatched. The CDR3 is 15 amino acids. The CDR3 loop is CSVDLGQGSSYEQYF. The DNA for the CDR3 is TGCAGCGTTGACTTAGGACAGGGTAGCTCCTACGAGCAGTACTTC.

This chain links TRBV29-1 with TRBJ2-7; 7 bases agree with TRBD1. The germline V gene encodes CDR1 SQVTM and CDR2 ANQGSEA. The CDR3 is made up of 13 amino acids. Trimming took 1 base from V and 6 from J; bases not matched to a gene: 6. The CDR3 sequence: CSVEVKGAGEQYF. In DNA, the CDR3 is TGCAGCGTTGAAGTGAAGGGGGCGGGCGAGCAGTACTTC.